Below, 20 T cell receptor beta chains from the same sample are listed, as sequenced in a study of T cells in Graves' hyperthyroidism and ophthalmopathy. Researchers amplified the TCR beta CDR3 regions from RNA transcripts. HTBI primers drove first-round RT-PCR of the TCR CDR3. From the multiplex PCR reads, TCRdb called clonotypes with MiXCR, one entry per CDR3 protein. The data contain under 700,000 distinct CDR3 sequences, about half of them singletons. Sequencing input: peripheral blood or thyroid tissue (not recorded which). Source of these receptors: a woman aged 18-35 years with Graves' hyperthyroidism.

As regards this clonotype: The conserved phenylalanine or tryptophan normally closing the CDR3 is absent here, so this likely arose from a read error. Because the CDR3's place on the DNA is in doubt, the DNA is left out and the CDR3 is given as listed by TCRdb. The chain's CDR3 is CASSQPTS. The chain recombines TRBV7-2 with TRBJ2-2; the tabulated D call, TRBD2, remains unverified against the DNA. The CDR3 extends over 8 residues, inclusive of both ends. The germline V gene has CDR1 SGHTA and CDR2 FQGNSA.

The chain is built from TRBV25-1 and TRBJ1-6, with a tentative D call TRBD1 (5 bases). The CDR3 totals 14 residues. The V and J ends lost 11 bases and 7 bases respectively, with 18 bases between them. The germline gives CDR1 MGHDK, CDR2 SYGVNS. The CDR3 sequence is CAWSGGLQNSPLHF. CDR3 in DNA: TGTGCCTGGAGTGGGGGATTACAGAATTCACCCCTCCACTTT. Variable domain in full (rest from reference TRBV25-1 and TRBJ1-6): EADIYQTPRYLVIGTGKKITLECSQTMGHDKMYWYQQDPGMELHLIHYSYGVNSTEKGDLSSESTVSRIRTEHFPLTLESARPSHTSQYLCAWSGGLQNSPLHFGNGTRLTVT.

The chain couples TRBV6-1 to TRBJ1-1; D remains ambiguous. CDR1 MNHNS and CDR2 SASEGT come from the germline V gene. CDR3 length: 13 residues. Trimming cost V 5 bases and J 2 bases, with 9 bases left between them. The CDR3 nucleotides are TGTGCCAGCAGTTCCATGGAAAACACTGAAGCTTTCTTT. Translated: CASSSMENTEAFF.

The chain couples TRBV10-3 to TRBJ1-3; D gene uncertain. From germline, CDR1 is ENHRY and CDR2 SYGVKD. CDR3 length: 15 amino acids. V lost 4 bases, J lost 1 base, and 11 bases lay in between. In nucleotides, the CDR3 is TGTGCCATCAGTGCTTGGATGCCTTCTGGAAACACCATATATTTT. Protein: CAISAWMPSGNTIYF.

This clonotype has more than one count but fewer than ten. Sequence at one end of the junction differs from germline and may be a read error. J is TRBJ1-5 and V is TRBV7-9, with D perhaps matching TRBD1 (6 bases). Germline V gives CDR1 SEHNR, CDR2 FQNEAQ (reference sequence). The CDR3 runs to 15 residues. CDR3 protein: CASSYRQVSNQPQHF. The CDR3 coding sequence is TGCGCCAGCAGCTACCGACAGGTTAGCAATCAGCCCCAGCATTTT.

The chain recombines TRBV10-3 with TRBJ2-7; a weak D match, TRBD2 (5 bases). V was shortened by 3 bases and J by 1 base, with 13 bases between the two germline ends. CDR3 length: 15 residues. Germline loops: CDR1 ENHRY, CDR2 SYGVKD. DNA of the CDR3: TGTGCCATCAGTGATTCTAGCAGCCAATCCTACGAGCAGTACTTC. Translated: CAISDSSSQSYEQYF.

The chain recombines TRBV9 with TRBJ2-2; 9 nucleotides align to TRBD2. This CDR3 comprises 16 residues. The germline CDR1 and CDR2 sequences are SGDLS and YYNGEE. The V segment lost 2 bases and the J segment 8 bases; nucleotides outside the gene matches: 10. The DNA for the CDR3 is TGTGCCAGCAGCGTTAGCGGGAGTAGTATAGTAGGGGAGCTGTTTTTT. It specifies CASSVSGSSIVGELFF.

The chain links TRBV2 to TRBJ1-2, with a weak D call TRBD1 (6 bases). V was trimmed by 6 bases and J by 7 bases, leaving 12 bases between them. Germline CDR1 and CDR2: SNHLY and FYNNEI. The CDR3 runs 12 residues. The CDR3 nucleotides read TGTGCCAGCAGCAAGGGGGGTAGTGGCTACACCTTC. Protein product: CASSKGGSGYTF.

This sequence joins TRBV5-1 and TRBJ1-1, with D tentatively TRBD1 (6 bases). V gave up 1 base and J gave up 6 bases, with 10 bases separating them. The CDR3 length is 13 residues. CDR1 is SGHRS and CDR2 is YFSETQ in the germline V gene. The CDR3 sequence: CASSLTGAAEAFF. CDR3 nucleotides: TGCGCCAGCAGCTTGACGGGGGCCGCTGAAGCTTTCTTT.

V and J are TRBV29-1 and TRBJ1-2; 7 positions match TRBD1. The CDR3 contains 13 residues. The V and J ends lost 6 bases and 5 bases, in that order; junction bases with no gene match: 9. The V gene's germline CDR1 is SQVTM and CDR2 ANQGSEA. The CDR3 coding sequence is TGCAGCGTAAAGCGGGACAGCATATATGGCTACACCTTC. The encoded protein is CSVKRDSIYGYTF.

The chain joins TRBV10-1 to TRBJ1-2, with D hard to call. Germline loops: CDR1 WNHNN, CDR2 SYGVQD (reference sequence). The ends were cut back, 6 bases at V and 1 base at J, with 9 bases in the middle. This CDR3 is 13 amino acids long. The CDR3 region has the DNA TGCGCCAGCAGGGGTGACAATAACTATGGCTACACCTTC. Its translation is CASRGDNNYGYTF.

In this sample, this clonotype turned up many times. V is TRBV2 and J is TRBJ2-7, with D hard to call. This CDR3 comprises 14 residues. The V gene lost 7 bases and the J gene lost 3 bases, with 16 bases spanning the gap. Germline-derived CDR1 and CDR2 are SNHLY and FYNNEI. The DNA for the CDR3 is TGTGCCAGCACCCTGGGCGATGGGTTCTACGAGCAGTACTTC. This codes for CASTLGDGFYEQYF.

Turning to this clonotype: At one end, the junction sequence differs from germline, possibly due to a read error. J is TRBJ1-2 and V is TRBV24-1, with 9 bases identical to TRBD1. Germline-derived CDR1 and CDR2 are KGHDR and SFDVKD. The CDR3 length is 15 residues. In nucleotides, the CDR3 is TGTGCCAGCTGTTTTAACAGGGGGCTGGACTATGGCTACAACTTC. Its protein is CASCFNRGLDYGYNF.

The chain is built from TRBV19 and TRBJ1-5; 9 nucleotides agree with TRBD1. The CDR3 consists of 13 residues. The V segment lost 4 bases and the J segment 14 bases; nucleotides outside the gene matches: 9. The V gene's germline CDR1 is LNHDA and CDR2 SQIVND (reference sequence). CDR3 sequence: CASSTTGGGDEHF. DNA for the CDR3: TGTGCCAGTAGTACGACAGGGGGTGGCGACGAGCATTTT.

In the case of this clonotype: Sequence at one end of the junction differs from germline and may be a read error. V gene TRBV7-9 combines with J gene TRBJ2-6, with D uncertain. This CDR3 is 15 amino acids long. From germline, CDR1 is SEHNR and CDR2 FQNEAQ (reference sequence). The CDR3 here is CASSAFNSGANVLTF. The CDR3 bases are TGCGCCAGCAGCGCCTTTAACTCTGGGGCCAACGTCCTGACTTTC.

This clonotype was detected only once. This CDR3 reads CSDGREAFF. The CDR3 region has the DNA TGCAGTGACGGCAGGGAAGCTTTCTTT. V is TRBV20-1 and J is TRBJ1-1, with D hard to call. Looked up from germline, CDR1 is DFQATT and CDR2 is SNEGSKA (reference sequence). V dropped 7 bases and J dropped 8 bases, with 8 bases sitting between them. The CDR3 covers 9 residues.

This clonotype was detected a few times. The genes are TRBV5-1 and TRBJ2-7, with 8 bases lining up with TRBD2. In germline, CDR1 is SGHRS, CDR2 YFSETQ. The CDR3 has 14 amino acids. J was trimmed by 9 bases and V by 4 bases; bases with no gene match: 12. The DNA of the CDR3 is TGCGCCAGCAGCCGGCAGGAGCGGGAGTATAGGCAGTACTTC. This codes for CASSRQEREYRQYF.

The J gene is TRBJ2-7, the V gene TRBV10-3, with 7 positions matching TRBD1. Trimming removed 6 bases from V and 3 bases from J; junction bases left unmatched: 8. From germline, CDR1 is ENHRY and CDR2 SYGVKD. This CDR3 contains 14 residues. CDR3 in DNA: TGTGCCATCAGCCTCCGGGACAGAAGCTACGAGCAGTACTTC. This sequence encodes CAISLRDRSYEQYF.

The CDR3 here is CASSDEGRVVETQYF. For the CDR3, the DNA is TGTGCCAGCAGTGACGAGGGCAGGGTGGTAGAGACCCAGTACTTC. This chain joins TRBV2 and TRBJ2-5; the D call may be TRBD1 or TRBD2 (5 bases each). Germline CDR1 reads SNHLY; CDR2 reads FYNNEI. The CDR3 contains 15 residues. Trimming stripped 3 bases from V and 4 bases from J, with 15 bases between.

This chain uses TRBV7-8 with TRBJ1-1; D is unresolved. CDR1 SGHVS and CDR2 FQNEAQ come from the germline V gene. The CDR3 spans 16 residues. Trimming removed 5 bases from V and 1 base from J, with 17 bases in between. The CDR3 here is CASSDPRAERNTEAFF. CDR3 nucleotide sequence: TGTGCCAGCAGCGACCCCCGGGCCGAGAGGAACACTGAAGCTTTCTTT. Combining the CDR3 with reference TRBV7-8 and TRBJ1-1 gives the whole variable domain GAGVSQSPRYKVAKRGQDVALRCDPISGHVSLFWYQQALGQGPEFLTYFQNEAQLDKSGLPSDRFFAERPEGSVSTLKIQRTQQEDSAVYLCASSDPRAERNTEAFFGQGTRLTVV.